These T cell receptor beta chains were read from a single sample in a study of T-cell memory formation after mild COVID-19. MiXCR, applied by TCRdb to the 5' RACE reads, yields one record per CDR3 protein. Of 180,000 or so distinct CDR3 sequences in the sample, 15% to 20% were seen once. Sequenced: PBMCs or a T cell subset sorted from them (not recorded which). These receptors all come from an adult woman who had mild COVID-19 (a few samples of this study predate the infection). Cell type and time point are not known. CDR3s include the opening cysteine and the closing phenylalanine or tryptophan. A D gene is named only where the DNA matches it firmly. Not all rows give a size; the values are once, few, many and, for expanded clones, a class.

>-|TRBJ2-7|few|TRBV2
CASSKGQGKTYEQYF
TGTGCCAGCAGTAAGGGGCAGGGAAAAACCTACGAGCAGTACTTC
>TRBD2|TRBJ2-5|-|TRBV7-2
CASSGRGPQETQYF
TGTGCCAGCAGCGGGAGGGGACCCCAAGAGACCCAGTACTTC
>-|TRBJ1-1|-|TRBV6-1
CASRFRGTEAFF
TGTGCCAGCAGATTCAGGGGCACTGAAGCTTTCTTT
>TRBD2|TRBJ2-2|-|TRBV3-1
CASSQGTSNTGELFF
TGTGCCAGCAGCCAAGGGACTAGTAACACCGGGGAGCTGTTTTTT
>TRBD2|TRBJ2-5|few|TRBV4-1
CASSQGGLAGAPQETQYF
TGCGCCAGCAGCCAAGGGGGTCTAGCGGGGGCCCCCCAAGAGACCCAGTACTTC
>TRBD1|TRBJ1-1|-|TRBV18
CASSRDRAETEAFF
TGTGCCAGCTCACGGGACAGGGCGGAAACTGAAGCTTTCTTT
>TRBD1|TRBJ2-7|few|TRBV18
CASSPRTGAPEQYF
TGTGCCAGCTCACCCCGGACAGGGGCCCCCGAGCAGTACTTC
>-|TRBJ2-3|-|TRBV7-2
CASSLVLGGVRDTQYF
TGTGCCAGCAGCTTAGTTCTTGGTGGGGTTAGGGATACGCAGTATTTT
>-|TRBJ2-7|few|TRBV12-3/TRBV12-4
CASSLVGAEQYF
TGTGCCAGCAGTTTAGTCGGTGCCGAGCAGTACTTC
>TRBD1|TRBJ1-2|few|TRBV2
CASSLVRGGGGYGYTF
TGTGCCAGCAGCCTCGTTCGAGGGGGCGGCGGCTATGGCTACACCTTC
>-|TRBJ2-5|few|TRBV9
CASSQGVQETQYF
TGTGCCAGCTCACAAGGGGTTCAAGAGACCCAGTACTTC
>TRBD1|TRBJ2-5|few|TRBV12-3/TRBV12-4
CASSPRTGYETQYF
TGTGCCAGCAGTCCCCGGACAGGGTACGAGACCCAGTACTTC
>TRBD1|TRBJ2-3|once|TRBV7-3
CASSSGAGGVTDTQYF
TGTGCCAGCAGCTCAGGGGCAGGGGGAGTGACAGATACGCAGTATTTT
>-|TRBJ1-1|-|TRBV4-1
CASSQVLLRGPRDTEAFF
TGCGCCAGCAGCCAAGTCCTCCTCCGGGGCCCTAGGGACACTGAAGCTTTCTTT
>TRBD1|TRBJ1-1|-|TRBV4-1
CASSRSGGPTEAFF
TGCGCCAGCAGCCGATCAGGGGGTCCCACTGAAGCTTTCTTT
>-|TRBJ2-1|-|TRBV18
CASSIVSLTYNEQFF
TGTGCCAGCTCAATCGTCTCTCTTACATACAATGAGCAGTTCTTC
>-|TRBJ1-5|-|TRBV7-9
CASSPIGGQPNQPQHF
TGTGCCAGCAGCCCGATCGGCGGGCAGCCCAATCAGCCCCAGCATTTT
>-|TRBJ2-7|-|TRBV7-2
CASSLASVAIYEQYF
TGTGCCAGCAGCTTAGCGTCCGTTGCTATCTACGAGCAGTACTTC
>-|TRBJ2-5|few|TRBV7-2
CASSFRQSKETQYF
TGTGCCAGCAGCTTTCGACAGTCAAAGGAGACCCAGTACTTC
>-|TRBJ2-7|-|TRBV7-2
CASSFDWTAGLYEQYF
TGTGCCAGCAGCTTCGATTGGACAGCTGGCCTCTACGAGCAGTACTTC